This TCR beta chain was sequenced during a study of T cells expressing NK-cell markers. Study-level background: Seven of the eight sequenced donors were classified as HCMV-seropositive, and one was classified as seronegative.

The authors generated TCR beta cDNA through 5'RACE template switching with UMIs. TCRdb reanalyzed the 5' RACE reads and collapses them to one entry per CDR3 protein, without DNA. This sample's clone table lists fewer than 300,000 distinct CDR3 sequences. This CDR3 contains 12 residues. Germline lookup yields CDR1 MNHEY and CDR2 SVGAGI. With respect to this clonotype: The antigen remains unidentified.

General study results and limits: Where several donors were concerned, these clonotypes also led the CD3+CD56-NKG2C+ fraction.

The genes are TRBV6-5 and TRBJ2-5. The receptor was derived from a woman between 18 and 69 years old in good health. Sequenced: blood T cells: a sorted CD56 or NKG2C T cell subset, CD4+ or CD8+ T cells, or bulk PBMC T cells (not recorded which). The CDR3: CAGCIPQETQYF.